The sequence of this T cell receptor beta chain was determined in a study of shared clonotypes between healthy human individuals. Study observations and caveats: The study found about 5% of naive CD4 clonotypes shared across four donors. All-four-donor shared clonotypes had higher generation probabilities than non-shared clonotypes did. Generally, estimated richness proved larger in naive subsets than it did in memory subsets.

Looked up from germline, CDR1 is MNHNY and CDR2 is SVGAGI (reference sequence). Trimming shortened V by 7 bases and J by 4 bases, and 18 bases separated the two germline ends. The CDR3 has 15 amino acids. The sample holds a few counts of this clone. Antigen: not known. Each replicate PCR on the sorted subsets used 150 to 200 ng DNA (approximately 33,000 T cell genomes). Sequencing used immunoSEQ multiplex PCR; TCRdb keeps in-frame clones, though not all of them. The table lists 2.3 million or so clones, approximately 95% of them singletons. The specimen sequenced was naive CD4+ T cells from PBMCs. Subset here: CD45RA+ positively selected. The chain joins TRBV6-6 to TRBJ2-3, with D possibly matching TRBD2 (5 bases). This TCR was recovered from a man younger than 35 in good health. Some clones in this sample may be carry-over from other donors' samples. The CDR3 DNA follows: TGTGCCAGCAAATCAACTAGACTGAGTGCAGATACGCAGTATTTT. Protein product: CASKSTRLSADTQYF.